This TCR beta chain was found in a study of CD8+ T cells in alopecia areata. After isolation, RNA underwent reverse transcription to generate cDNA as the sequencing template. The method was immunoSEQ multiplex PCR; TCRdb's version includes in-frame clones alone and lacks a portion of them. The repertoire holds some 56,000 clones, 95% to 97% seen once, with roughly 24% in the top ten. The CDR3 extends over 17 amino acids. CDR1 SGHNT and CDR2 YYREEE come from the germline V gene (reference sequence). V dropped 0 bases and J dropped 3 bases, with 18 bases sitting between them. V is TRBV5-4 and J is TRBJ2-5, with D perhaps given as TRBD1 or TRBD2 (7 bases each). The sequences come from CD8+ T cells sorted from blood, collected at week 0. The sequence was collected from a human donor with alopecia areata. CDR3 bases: TGTGCCAGCAGCTTGGAAGGGGGCGGGGGCCTGAAAGAGACCCAGTACTTC. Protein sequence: CASSLEGGGGLKETQYF.